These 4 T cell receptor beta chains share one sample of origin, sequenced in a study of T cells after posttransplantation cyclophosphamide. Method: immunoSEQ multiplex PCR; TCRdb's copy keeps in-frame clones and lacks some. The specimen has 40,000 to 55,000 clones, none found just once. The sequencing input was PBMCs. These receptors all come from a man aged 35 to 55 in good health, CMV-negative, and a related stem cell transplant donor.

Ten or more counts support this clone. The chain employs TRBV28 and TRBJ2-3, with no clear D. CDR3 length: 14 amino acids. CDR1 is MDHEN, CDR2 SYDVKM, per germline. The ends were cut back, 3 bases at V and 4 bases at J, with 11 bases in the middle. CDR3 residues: CASSLAGSSDTQYF. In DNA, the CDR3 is TGTGCCAGCAGTTTGGCAGGTTCTTCAGATACGCAGTATTTT. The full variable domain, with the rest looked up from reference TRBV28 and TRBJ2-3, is DVKVTQSSRYLVKRTGEKVFLECVQDMDHENMFWYRQDPGLGLRLIYFSYDVKMKEKGDIPEGYSVSREKKERFSLILESASTNQTSMYLCASSLAGSSDTQYFGPGTRLTVL.

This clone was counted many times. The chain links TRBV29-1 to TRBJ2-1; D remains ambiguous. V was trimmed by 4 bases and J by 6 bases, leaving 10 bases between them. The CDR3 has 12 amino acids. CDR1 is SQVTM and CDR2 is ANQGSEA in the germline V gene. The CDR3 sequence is CSVGAGGNEQFF. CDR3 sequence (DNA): TGCAGCGTTGGCGCCGGTGGCAATGAGCAGTTCTTC.

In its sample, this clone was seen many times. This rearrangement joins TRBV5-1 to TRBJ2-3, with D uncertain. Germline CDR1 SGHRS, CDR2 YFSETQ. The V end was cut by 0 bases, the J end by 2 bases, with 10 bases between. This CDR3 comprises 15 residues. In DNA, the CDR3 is TGCGCCAGCAGCTTGGCCCGACACTCCACAGATACGCAGTATTTT. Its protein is CASSLARHSTDTQYF.

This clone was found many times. In DNA, the CDR3 is TGTGCCAGCAGTGCCTCCGGGACAGGGGAAAAACTGTTTTTT. Translation gives CASSASGTGEKLFF. This chain links TRBV2 with TRBJ1-4, with 9 bases aligning to TRBD1. Germline-derived CDR1 and CDR2 are SNHLY and FYNNEI. Trimming took 4 bases from V and 8 from J; bases not matched to a gene: 5. The CDR3 covers 14 residues.